These T cell receptor beta chains were read from a single sample in a study of vaccination effects on CD4 cells after COVID-19. No antigen has been assigned to these receptors. Libraries were prepared by immunoSEQ multiplex PCR; TCRdb keeps only in-frame clonotypes and omits some of them. The data contain around 60,000 clones, roughly four fifths of them seen just once; the ten biggest clones take up 2.5% to 3.5%. The sequencing used CD4+ T cells from PBMCs cultured with HCoV-NL63 spike peptides, collected before COVID-19 vaccination. Receptors were obtained from a human donor who received a COVID-19 vaccine. CDR3s include the opening cysteine and the closing phenylalanine or tryptophan. A D gene is named only where the DNA matches it firmly. Clone size, where shown, is once, few, many, or a class for clones that have expanded.

NA,TRBJ1-3,few,TRBV29-1,CSVTQGPSSGNTIYF,TGCAGCGTAACACAGGGCCCGAGCTCTGGAAACACCATATATTTT
NA,TRBJ2-3,NA,TRBV2,CASIGQRADTDTQYF,TGTGCCAGCATCGGACAGCGGGCCGACACAGATACGCAGTATTTT
TRBD2,TRBJ2-5,once,TRBV5-4,CASSLSGAGAIQETQYF,TGTGCCAGCAGCTTGAGTGGAGCGGGGGCAATCCAAGAGACCCAGTACTTC
NA,TRBJ2-5,NA,TRBV19,CASSIAWRGAETQYF,TGTGCCAGTAGTATAGCGTGGCGAGGTGCGGAGACCCAGTACTTC
NA,TRBJ2-3,NA,TRBV18,CASSPLRGLAAQTDTQYF,TGTGCCAGCTCACCACTCAGGGGGCTAGCGGCGCAAACAGATACGCAGTATTTT
TRBD2,TRBJ2-1,NA,TRBV6-1,CASSAQALAGGTYNEQFF,TGTGCCAGCAGTGCTCAGGCCCTAGCGGGGGGGACATACAATGAGCAGTTCTTC
NA,TRBJ1-2,NA,TRBV14,CASSQENSPNYGYTF,TGTGCCAGCAGCCAAGAGAACAGCCCCAACTATGGCTACACCTTC
NA,TRBJ1-2,NA,TRBV6-6,CASSYDDRIYGYTF,TGTGCCAGCAGTTACGACGACAGGATCTATGGCTACACCTTC
NA,TRBJ2-5,NA,TRBV5-1,CASSLGSKVETQYF,TGCGCCAGCAGCTTAGGGTCAAAGGTGGAGACCCAGTACTTC
NA,TRBJ2-5,NA,TRBV9,CASSTAGQRQETQYF,TGTGCCAGCAGTACGGCGGGACAACGACAAGAGACCCAGTACTTC
NA,TRBJ1-1,NA,TRBV30,CAWMRRGMNTEAFF,TGTGCCTGGATGCGGAGGGGCATGAACACTGAAGCTTTCTTT
TRBD1,TRBJ1-4,few,TRBV4-1,CASSLNPTGEGEKLFF,TGCGCCAGCAGCCTGAATCCGACAGGGGAAGGGGAAAAACTGTTTTTT
NA,TRBJ2-1,NA,TRBV6-6,CASSTGNEQFF,TGTGCCAGCAGTACCGGGAATGAGCAGTTCTTC
NA,TRBJ2-1,NA,TRBV29-1,CSARVRGEQFF,TGCAGCGCCCGCGTCAGGGGTGAGCAGTTCTTC
NA,TRBJ1-2,NA,TRBV19,CASSIDRPGANGYTF,TGTGCCAGTAGCATCGACCGACCGGGGGCAAATGGCTACACCTTC
NA,TRBJ2-3,NA,TRBV5-1,CASSLLRGDTQYF,TGCGCCAGCAGCTTGCTCCGGGGAGATACGCAGTATTTT
TRBD1,TRBJ2-5,NA,TRBV3-1/TRBV3-2,CASSPQGSGETQYF,TGTGCCAGCAGCCCACAGGGGTCGGGAGAGACCCAGTACTTC
NA,TRBJ2-3,NA,TRBV9,CASSKSDPGTQYF,TGTGCCAGCAGCAAGAGTGACCCCGGTACGCAGTATTTT
TRBD1,TRBJ1-5,few,TRBV7-3,CASSPGQGVSNQPQHF,TGTGCCAGCAGCCCGGGACAGGGAGTTAGCAATCAGCCCCAGCATTTT
TRBD2,TRBJ2-1,NA,TRBV6-5,CASSLTGTSIGEQFF,TGTGCCAGCAGTCTTACCGGGACTAGTATTGGAGAGCAGTTCTTC
NA,TRBJ2-2,NA,TRBV18,CASSRSPGTPNTGELFF,TGTGCCAGCTCACGAAGCCCGGGCACGCCGAACACCGGGGAGCTGTTTTTT
TRBD1,TRBJ1-5,NA,TRBV15,CATSRDRTGGNQPQHF,TGTGCCACCAGCAGAGATAGGACAGGGGGTAATCAGCCCCAGCATTTT
TRBD1,TRBJ1-2,NA,TRBV5-1,CASKKDRQTIGYTF,TGCGCCAGTAAAAAGGACAGGCAGACTATTGGCTACACCTTC
TRBD1,TRBJ2-2,NA,TRBV5-1,CASSSLPGQGAGELFF,TGCGCCAGCAGCTCACTGCCTGGACAGGGGGCCGGGGAGCTGTTTTTT
TRBD2,TRBJ2-5,NA,TRBV11-2,CASSVGLARETQYF,TGTGCCAGCAGCGTCGGACTAGCGAGAGAGACCCAGTACTTC
TRBD1,TRBJ1-2,NA,TRBV9,CASSTDTGVYGYTF,TGTGCCAGCAGCACAGACACAGGGGTCTATGGCTACACCTTC
TRBD1,TRBJ1-2,NA,TRBV6-5,CASSYSRTGAGYTF,TGTGCCAGCAGTTACTCCCGGACAGGGGCTGGCTACACCTTC
NA,TRBJ1-1,NA,TRBV5-1,CASSLDGTNTEAFF,TGCGCCAGCAGCTTGGATGGGACGAACACTGAAGCTTTCTTT
NA,TRBJ1-2,NA,TRBV4-1,CASSQDIANYGYTF,TGCGCCAGCAGCCAGGACATCGCTAACTATGGCTACACCTTC
NA,TRBJ1-1,NA,TRBV28,CASSIRQPGAFF,TGTGCCAGCAGTATACGACAGCCCGGAGCTTTCTTT
NA,TRBJ2-2,NA,TRBV19,CASSIAGQITGELFF,TGTGCCAGTAGTATAGCGGGGCAGATCACCGGGGAGCTGTTTTTT
TRBD2,TRBJ2-1,NA,TRBV2,CASSGLAGGSDEQFF,TGTGCCAGCAGTGGCCTAGCGGGGGGCTCGGATGAGCAGTTCTTC
NA,TRBJ1-1,few,TRBV19,CASFDRRNTEAFF,TGTGCCAGTTTTGATCGGAGAAACACTGAAGCTTTCTTT
NA,TRBJ2-1,NA,TRBV27,CASSPGIDYNEQFF,TGTGCCAGCAGTCCCGGGATAGACTACAATGAGCAGTTCTTC
NA,TRBJ2-5,few,TRBV5-1,CASALIFSGETQYF,TGCGCCAGCGCCCTTATCTTTTCGGGAGAGACCCAGTACTTC
NA,TRBJ1-3,NA,TRBV5-4,CASSFGGASSGNTIYF,TGTGCCAGCAGCTTTGGAGGAGCTTCCTCTGGAAACACCATATATTTT
NA,TRBJ2-6,NA,TRBV5-1,CASSLVGSSGANVLTF,TGCGCCAGCAGCTTAGTAGGGTCCTCTGGGGCCAACGTCCTGACTTTC
NA,TRBJ2-3,once,TRBV18,CASSPLDSTDTQYF,TGTGCCAGCTCACCGTTGGACAGCACAGATACGCAGTATTTT
NA,TRBJ1-6,NA,TRBV7-2,CASSSSPNSPLHF,TGTGCCAGCAGCTCAAGCCCTAATTCACCCCTCCACTTT
NA,TRBJ2-3,once,TRBV2,CASNRQSTDTQYF,TGTGCCAGCAACCGACAGAGCACAGATACGCAGTATTTT
NA,TRBJ2-1,NA,TRBV7-2,CASSLALATNEQFF,TGTGCCAGCAGCTTAGCCCTAGCGACAAATGAGCAGTTCTTC
NA,TRBJ2-6,NA,TRBV7-9,CASSPRFSGANVLTF,TGTGCCAGCAGCCCGAGATTCTCTGGGGCCAACGTCCTGACTTTC
NA,TRBJ2-3,NA,TRBV4-2,CASSRGGSTDTQYF,TGTGCCAGCAGCCGCGGGGGCAGCACAGATACGCAGTATTTT
NA,TRBJ1-1,NA,TRBV6-2/TRBV6-3,CASSYVQTPHPEAFF,TGTGCCAGCAGTTACGTGCAGACCCCTCACCCTGAAGCTTTCTTT
NA,TRBJ2-2,NA,TRBV5-1,CASSVQGLNTGELFF,TGCGCCAGCAGCGTCCAGGGATTGAACACCGGGGAGCTGTTTTTT
TRBD2,TRBJ2-3,NA,TRBV11-1,CASSLGRGGAADTQYF,TGTGCCAGCAGCTTAGGGCGGGGGGGAGCGGCAGATACGCAGTATTTT
NA,TRBJ1-6,NA,TRBV5-8,CASGKRTVDSPLHF,TGTGCCAGCGGAAAACGGACGGTGGATTCACCCCTCCACTTT
NA,TRBJ1-3,few,TRBV28,CASSLWSISGNTIYF,TGTGCCAGCAGTTTATGGTCGATCTCTGGAAACACCATATATTTT
NA,TRBJ1-2,NA,TRBV29-1,CSVVGGPVHGYTF,TGCAGCGTTGTCGGGGGTCCGGTTCATGGCTACACCTTC
TRBD1,TRBJ1-4,NA,TRBV2,CASRTGQGHEKLFF,TGTGCCAGCAGAACGGGACAGGGCCATGAAAAACTGTTTTTT
NA,TRBJ2-2,NA,TRBV19,CASKRRYTGELFF,TGTGCCAGTAAAAGACGGTACACCGGGGAGCTGTTTTTT
TRBD1,TRBJ2-3,few,TRBV5-1,CASSLGGFTGATDTQYF,TGCGCCAGCAGCCTCGGAGGATTCACAGGGGCTACAGATACGCAGTATTTT
NA,TRBJ1-1,NA,TRBV30,CAWSVRGHTEAFF,TGTGCCTGGAGTGTACGGGGGCACACTGAAGCTTTCTTT